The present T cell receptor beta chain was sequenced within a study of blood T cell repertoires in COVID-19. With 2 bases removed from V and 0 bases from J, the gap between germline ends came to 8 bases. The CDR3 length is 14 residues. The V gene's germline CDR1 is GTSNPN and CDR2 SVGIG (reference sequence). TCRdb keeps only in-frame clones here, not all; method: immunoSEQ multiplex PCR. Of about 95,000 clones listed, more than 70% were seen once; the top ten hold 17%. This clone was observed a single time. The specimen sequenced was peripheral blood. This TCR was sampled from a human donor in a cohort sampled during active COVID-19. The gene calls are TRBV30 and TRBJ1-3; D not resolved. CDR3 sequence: CAWSRGFSGNTIYF. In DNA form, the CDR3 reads TGTGCCTGGAGTAGAGGCTTCTCTGGAAACACCATATATTTT.